These T cell receptor beta chains were read from a single sample in a study of blood T cell repertoires in COVID-19. Sequencing was performed with immunoSEQ multiplex PCR; in TCRdb, only in-frame clones are kept and a portion is missing. Of about 140,000 clones in the sample, approximately 88% were seen once. Sequences were obtained from peripheral blood. These receptor sequences come from a woman between 50 and 59 years old with acute or convalescent COVID-19. The CDR3 runs from the conserved cysteine through the conserved F or W. The D gene is left open where the match is weak.

j_call v_call cdr3_length d_call cdr3_aa cdr3_nt
TRBJ1-6 TRBV10-3 15 - CAISEYRENRSPLHF TGTGCCATCAGTGAATACCGGGAAAATCGTTCACCCCTCCACTTT
TRBJ1-1 TRBV4-1 15 TRBD1 CASSQGWTGGIEAFF TGCGCCAGCAGCCAAGGGTGGACAGGGGGAATTGAAGCTTTCTTT
TRBJ1-2 TRBV3-1/TRBV3-2 13 - CASSQEGGAGYTF TGTGCCAGCAGCCAAGAAGGCGGGGCTGGCTACACCTTC
TRBJ1-2 TRBV18 15 TRBD1 CASSDQGQGALGYTF TGTGCCAGCTCGGACCAGGGACAGGGGGCGCTTGGCTACACCTTC
TRBJ1-1 TRBV9 13 - CASSVGGATEAFF TGTGCCAGCAGCGTAGGGGGCGCGACTGAAGCTTTCTTT
TRBJ1-1 TRBV6-5 14 TRBD1 CASSRQGMNTEAFF TGTGCCAGCAGCAGACAGGGTATGAACACTGAAGCTTTCTTT
TRBJ2-7 TRBV27 15 TRBD1 CASSLGQGGIGEQYF TGTGCCAGCAGTTTAGGACAGGGGGGGATTGGGGAGCAGTACTTC
TRBJ1-5 TRBV27 15 - CASSLGWGLDQPQHF TGTGCCAGCAGTTTGGGCTGGGGGCTGGACCAGCCCCAGCATTTT
TRBJ2-1 TRBV6-4 14 TRBD1 CASSRQGASNEQFF TGTGCCAGCAGTAGACAGGGGGCTAGCAATGAGCAGTTCTTC
TRBJ1-5 TRBV5-1 13 - CASSLAGNQPQHF TGCGCCAGCAGCTTGGCGGGTAATCAGCCCCAGCATTTT
TRBJ2-3 TRBV24-1 15 TRBD2 CATASGGGGTDTQYF TGTGCCACCGCTTCGGGGGGAGGAGGGACAGATACGCAGTATTTT
TRBJ2-3 TRBV6-1 13 - CASSEIGGPTQYF TGTGCCAGCAGTGAGATAGGAGGTCCTACGCAGTATTTT
TRBJ2-1 TRBV25-1 17 TRBD2 CASSDSWGGKLGSEQFF TGTGCCAGCAGTGATTCCTGGGGGGGAAAGCTCGGTAGTGAGCAGTTCTTC
TRBJ1-2 TRBV18 13 TRBD1 CASSRTGGDGYTF TGTGCCAGCTCACGGACAGGGGGCGATGGCTACACCTTC
TRBJ2-5 TRBV20-1 15 - CSASDGPGLGETQYF TGCAGTGCTAGTGATGGTCCGGGATTGGGGGAGACCCAGTACTTC
TRBJ2-5 TRBV11-2 17 TRBD2 CASSLDTSGGPMKTQYF TGTGCCAGCAGCTTAGACACTAGCGGGGGTCCGATGAAGACCCAGTACTTC
TRBJ2-2 TRBV19 18 TRBD2 CASSIDGQTSANTGELFF TGTGCCAGTAGTATAGATGGGCAGACTAGCGCGAACACCGGGGAGCTGTTTTTT
TRBJ1-2 TRBV5-4 14 TRBD1 CASVPGQGTYGYTF TGTGCCAGCGTTCCCGGACAGGGCACCTATGGCTACACCTTC
TRBJ2-7 TRBV18 15 - CASSPSPGRNYEQYF TGTGCCAGCTCCCCCTCCCCTGGCAGAAACTACGAGCAGTACTTC
TRBJ1-2 TRBV28 15 - CASSSPGGLDYGYTF TGTGCCAGCAGTTCCCCGGGGGGTCTGGACTATGGCTACACCTTC
TRBJ2-1 TRBV29-1 16 - CSVTDSGFSSYNEQFF TGCAGCGTGACCGACTCGGGGTTTAGCTCCTACAATGAGCAGTTCTTC
TRBJ1-4 TRBV5-4 15 TRBD1 CASSGWDRPNEKLFF TGTGCCAGCAGCGGATGGGACAGACCTAATGAAAAACTGTTTTTT
TRBJ2-5 TRBV6-4 15 - CASSRNTGEQETQYF TGTGCCAGCAGCAGGAATACAGGCGAACAAGAGACCCAGTACTTC
TRBJ1-3 TRBV5-6 16 - CASSSVGATSGNTIYF TGTGCCAGCAGCTCGGTGGGGGCTACCTCTGGAAACACCATATATTTT
TRBJ1-6 TRBV19 13 - CASTGSLNSPLHF TGTGCCAGTACGGGTTCTCTCAACTCACCCCTCCACTTT
TRBJ2-7 TRBV14 13 - CASSFSNRYEQYF TGTGCCAGCAGCTTCAGTAACAGATACGAGCAGTACTTC
TRBJ2-7 TRBV11-1 16 - CASSFSQGPSRFQQYF TGTGCCAGCAGCTTCTCACAGGGCCCATCCCGGTTCCAGCAGTACTTC
TRBJ2-7 TRBV4-1 13 - CASSPGTMGEQYF TGCGCCAGCAGTCCCGGGACAATGGGCGAGCAGTACTTC
TRBJ1-1 TRBV11-2 15 - CASSQIPAGFTEAFF TGTGCCAGCAGCCAAATACCTGCGGGATTCACTGAAGCTTTCTTT